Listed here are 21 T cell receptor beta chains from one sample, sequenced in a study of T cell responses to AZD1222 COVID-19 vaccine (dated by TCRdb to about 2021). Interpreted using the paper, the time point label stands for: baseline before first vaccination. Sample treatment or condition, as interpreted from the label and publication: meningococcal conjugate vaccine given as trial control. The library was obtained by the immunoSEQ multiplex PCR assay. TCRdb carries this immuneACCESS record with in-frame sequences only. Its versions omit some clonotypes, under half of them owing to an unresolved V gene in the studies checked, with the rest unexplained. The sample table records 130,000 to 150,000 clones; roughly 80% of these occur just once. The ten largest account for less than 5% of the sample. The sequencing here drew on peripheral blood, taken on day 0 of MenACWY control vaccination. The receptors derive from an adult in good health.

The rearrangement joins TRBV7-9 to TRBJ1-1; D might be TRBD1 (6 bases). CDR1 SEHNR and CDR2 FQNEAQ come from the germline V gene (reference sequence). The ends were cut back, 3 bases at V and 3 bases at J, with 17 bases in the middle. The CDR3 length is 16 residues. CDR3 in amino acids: CASSLRTAKPDTEAFF. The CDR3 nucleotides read TGTGCCAGCAGCTTGAGGACAGCCAAGCCGGACACTGAAGCTTTCTTT.

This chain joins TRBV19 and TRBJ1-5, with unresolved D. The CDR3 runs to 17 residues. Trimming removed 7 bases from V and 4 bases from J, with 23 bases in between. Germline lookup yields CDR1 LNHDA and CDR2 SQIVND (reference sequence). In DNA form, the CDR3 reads TGTGCCAGTACGGGATCTGAGGGCAGGACGCTAAATCAGCCCCAGCATTTT. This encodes CASTGSEGRTLNQPQHF.

The CDR3 nucleotides read TGTGCCGTGACGGCGGGGAACCGGAATAATGGCTACACCTTC. Translating gives CAVTAGNRNNGYTF. The chain couples TRBV2 to TRBJ1-2; D gene ambiguous. The V gene's germline CDR1 is SNHLY and CDR2 FYNNEI. Trimming took off 11 bases at V and 6 bases at J, with 22 bases between the two ends. CDR3 size: 14 residues.

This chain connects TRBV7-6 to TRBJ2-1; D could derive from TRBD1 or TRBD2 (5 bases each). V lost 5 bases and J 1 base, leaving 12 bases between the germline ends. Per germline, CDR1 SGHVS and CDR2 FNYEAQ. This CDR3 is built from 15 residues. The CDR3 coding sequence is TGTGCCAGCAGCCAAGGGACGGGGTCCTACAATGAGCAGTTCTTC. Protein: CASSQGTGSYNEQFF.

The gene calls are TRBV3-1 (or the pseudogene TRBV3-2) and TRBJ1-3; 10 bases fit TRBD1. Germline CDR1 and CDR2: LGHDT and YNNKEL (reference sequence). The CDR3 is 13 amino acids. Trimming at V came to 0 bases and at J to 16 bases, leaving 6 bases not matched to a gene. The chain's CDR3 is CASSQDDRGPRYF. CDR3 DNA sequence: TGTGCCAGCAGCCAAGACGACAGGGGGCCCAGGTATTTT.

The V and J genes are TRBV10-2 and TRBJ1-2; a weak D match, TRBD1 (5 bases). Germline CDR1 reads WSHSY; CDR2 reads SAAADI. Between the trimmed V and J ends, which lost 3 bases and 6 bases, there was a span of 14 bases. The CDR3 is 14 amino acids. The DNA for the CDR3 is TGCGCCAGCAGTGACCCGACAGCAAACGATGGCTACACCTTC. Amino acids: CASSDPTANDGYTF.

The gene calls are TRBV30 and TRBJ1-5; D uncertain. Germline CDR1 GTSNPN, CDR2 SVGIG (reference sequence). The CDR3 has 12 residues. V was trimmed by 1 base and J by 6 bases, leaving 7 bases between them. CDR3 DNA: TGTGCCTGGAGTGCATTGGGTCAGCCCCAGCATTTT. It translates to CAWSALGQPQHF.

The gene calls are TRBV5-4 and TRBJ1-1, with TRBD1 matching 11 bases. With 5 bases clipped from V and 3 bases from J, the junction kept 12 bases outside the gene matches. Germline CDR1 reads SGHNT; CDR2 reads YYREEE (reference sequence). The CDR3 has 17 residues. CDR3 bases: TGTGCCAGCAGTTCCGGGACAGGGGGACCGGGCGACACTGAAGCTTTCTTT. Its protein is CASSSGTGGPGDTEAFF.

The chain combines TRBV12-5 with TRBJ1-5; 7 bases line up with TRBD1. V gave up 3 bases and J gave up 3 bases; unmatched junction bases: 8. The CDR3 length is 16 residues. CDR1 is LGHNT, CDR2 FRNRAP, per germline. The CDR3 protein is CASGFRRQGINQPQHF. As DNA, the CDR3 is TGTGCTAGTGGTTTTCGGCGACAGGGTATCAATCAGCCCCAGCATTTT. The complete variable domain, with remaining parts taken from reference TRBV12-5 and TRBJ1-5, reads DARVTQTPRHKVTEMGQEVTMRCQPILGHNTVFWYRQTMMQGLELLAYFRNRAPLDDSGMPKDRFSAEMPDATLATLKIQPSEPRDSAVYFCASGFRRQGINQPQHFGDGTRLSIL.

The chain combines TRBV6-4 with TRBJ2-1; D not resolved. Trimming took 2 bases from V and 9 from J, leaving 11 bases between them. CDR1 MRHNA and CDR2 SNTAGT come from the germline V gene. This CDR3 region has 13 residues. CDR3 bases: TGTGCCAGCAGTGACCCGGGTTCCGGTGAGCAGTTCTTC. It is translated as CASSDPGSGEQFF.

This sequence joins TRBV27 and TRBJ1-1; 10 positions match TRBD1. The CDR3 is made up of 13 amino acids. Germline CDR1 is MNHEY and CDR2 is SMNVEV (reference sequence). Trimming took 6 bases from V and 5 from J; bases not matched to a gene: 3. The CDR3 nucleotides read TGTGCCAGCAGGGACAGGGGGGGAACTGAAGCTTTCTTT. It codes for CASRDRGGTEAFF.

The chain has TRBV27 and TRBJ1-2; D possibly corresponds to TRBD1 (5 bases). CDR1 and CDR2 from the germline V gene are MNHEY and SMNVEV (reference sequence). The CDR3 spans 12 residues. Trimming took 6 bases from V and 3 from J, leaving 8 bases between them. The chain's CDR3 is CASRRDHYGYTF. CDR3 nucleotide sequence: TGTGCCAGCAGACGGGACCACTATGGCTACACCTTC.

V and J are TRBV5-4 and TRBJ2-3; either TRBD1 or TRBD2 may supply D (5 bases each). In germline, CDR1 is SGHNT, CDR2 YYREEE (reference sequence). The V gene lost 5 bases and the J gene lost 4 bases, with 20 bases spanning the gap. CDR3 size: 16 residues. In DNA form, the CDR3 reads TGTGCCAGCAGATTACACCCTAGCCAGGGCGCAGATACGCAGTATTTT. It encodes CASRLHPSQGADTQYF.

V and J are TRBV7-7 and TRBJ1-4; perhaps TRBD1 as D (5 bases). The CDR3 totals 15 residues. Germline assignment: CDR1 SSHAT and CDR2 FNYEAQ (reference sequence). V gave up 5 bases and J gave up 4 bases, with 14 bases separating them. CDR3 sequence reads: CASSPGTGNNEKLFF. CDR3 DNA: TGTGCCAGCAGCCCGGGGACGGGCAATAATGAAAAACTGTTTTTT.

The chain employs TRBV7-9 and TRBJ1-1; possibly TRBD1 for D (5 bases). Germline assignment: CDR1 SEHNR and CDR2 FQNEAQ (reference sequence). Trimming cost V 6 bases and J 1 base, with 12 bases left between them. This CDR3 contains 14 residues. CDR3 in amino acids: CASRRGGENTEAFF. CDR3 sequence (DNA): TGTGCCAGCAGGCGGGGAGGGGAGAACACTGAAGCTTTCTTT.

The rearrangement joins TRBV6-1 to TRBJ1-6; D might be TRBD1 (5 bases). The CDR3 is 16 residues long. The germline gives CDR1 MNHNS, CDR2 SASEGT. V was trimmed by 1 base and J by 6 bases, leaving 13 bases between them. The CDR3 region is CASSEEGRWSNSPLHF. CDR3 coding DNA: TGTGCCAGCAGTGAAGAGGGGCGTTGGAGTAATTCACCCCTCCACTTT.

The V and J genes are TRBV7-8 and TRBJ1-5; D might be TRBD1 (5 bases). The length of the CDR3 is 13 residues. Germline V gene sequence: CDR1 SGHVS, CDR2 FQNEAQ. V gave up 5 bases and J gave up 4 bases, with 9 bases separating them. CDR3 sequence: CASSEDRNQPQHF. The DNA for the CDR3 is TGTGCCAGCAGCGAAGACAGAAATCAGCCCCAGCATTTT. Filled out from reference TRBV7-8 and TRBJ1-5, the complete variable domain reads GAGVSQSPRYKVAKRGQDVALRCDPISGHVSLFWYQQALGQGPEFLTYFQNEAQLDKSGLPSDRFFAERPEGSVSTLKIQRTQQEDSAVYLCASSEDRNQPQHFGDGTRLSIL.

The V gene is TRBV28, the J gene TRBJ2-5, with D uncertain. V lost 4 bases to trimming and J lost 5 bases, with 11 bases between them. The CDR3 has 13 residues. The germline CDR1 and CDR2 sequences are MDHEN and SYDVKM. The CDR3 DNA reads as TGTGCCAGCAGTTCTAGGCCTCGGGAGACCCAGTACTTC. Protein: CASSSRPRETQYF. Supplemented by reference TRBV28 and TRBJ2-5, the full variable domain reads DVKVTQSSRYLVKRTGEKVFLECVQDMDHENMFWYRQDPGLGLRLIYFSYDVKMKEKGDIPEGYSVSREKKERFSLILESASTNQTSMYLCASSSRPRETQYFGPGTRLLVL.

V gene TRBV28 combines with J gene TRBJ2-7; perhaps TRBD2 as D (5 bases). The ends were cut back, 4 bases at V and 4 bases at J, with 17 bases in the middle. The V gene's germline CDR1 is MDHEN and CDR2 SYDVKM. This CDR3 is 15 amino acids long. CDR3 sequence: CASSSFGTEGYEQYV. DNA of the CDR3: TGTGCCAGCAGTTCCTTCGGCACCGAGGGATACGAGCAGTACGTC.

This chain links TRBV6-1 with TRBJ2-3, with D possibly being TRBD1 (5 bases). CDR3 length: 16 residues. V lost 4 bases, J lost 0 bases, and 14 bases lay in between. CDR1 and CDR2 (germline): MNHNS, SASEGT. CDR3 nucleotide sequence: TGTGCCAGCAGTGTAAAACCGTGGGGCAGCACAGATACGCAGTATTTT. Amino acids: CASSVKPWGSTDTQYF.

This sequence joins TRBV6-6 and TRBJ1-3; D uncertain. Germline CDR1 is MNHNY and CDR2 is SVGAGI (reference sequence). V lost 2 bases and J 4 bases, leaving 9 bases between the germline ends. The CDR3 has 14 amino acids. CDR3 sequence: CASSYRGPGNTIYF. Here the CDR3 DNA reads TGTGCCAGCAGTTACCGGGGTCCCGGAAACACCATATATTTT.